These 31 T cell receptor beta chains share one sample of origin, sequenced in a study of cytomegalovirus exposure and HLA in healthy donors (TCRdb year 2017). The receptor library was made with the immunoSEQ multiplex PCR assay. For the multiplex PCR, a mixture combining 60 forward primers for TCR Vbeta segments and 13 reverse primers for TCR Jbeta segments was used. TCRdb stores this immuneACCESS table with in-frame sequences only. Part of the clones is absent; in the studies checked, under half of the shortfall reflects unresolved V genes, and no reason is known for the rest. Recorded for this sample are about 210,000 clones; about four fifths of them occurred a single time. Clones ranked in the top ten supply 5.5% to 7.5% of the sample. The sample comprised PBMCs. The receptors come from a man aged 35 to 55 in good health and CMV-seropositive.

The V gene is TRBV14, the J gene TRBJ1-3; D ambiguous. Between the trimmed V and J ends, which lost 0 bases and 14 bases, there was a span of 20 bases. The CDR3 runs 15 residues. Per the germline V gene, CDR1 is SGHDN and CDR2 is FVKESK. The CDR3 sequence: CASSQDLVQWASLYF. The CDR3, as DNA: TGTGCCAGCAGCCAAGACTTGGTCCAATGGGCCTCTCTATATTTT.

The J gene is TRBJ2-7, the V gene TRBV5-6, with D possibly being TRBD1 (7 bases). The CDR3 extends over 15 amino acids. The ends were cut back, 0 bases at V and 7 bases at J, with 17 bases in the middle. Germline CDR1 reads SGHDT; CDR2 reads YYEEEE. The CDR3 loop reads CASSLAFGGGREQYV. The CDR3 DNA follows: TGTGCCAGCAGCTTGGCCTTTGGAGGGGGCAGGGAGCAGTACGTC.

This rearrangement joins TRBV5-1 to TRBJ1-2; D uncertain. Germline V CDR1 and CDR2: SGHRS, YFSETQ. The CDR3 contains 15 residues. V lost 2 bases to trimming and J lost 8 bases, with 19 bases between them. CDR3 loop: CASSLGELVARGYTF. The CDR3 DNA is TGCGCCAGCAGCTTAGGCGAGTTGGTTGCGCGGGGCTACACCTTC.

V is TRBV25-1 and J is TRBJ2-2, with 9 bases aligning to TRBD1. CDR1 and CDR2 (germline): MGHDK, SYGVNS. The CDR3 runs 17 residues. V shed 2 bases and J 4 bases; nucleotides not matched to a gene: 8. This chain's CDR3 is CASSEGREDRGTGELFF. The DNA for the CDR3 is TGTGCCAGCAGTGAAGGTAGAGAGGACAGGGGCACCGGGGAGCTGTTTTTT.

This clone was found a few times. The V and J genes are TRBV7-9 and TRBJ2-1, with 12 bases identical to TRBD2. The CDR3 is 15 residues long. Germline CDR1 and CDR2: SEHNR and FQNEAQ (reference sequence). J lost 3 bases, V lost 5 bases, and 2 bases had no gene match. The CDR3 nucleotides read TGTGCCAGCAGCGCTAGCGGGAGGGGCTACAATGAGCAGTTCTTC. It yields the protein CASSASGRGYNEQFF.

This chain links TRBV2 with TRBJ2-1, with 7 bases identical to TRBD2. CDR3 length: 12 amino acids. V lost 7 bases to trimming and J lost 6 bases; unmatched junction nucleotides: 3. In germline, CDR1 is SNHLY, CDR2 FYNNEI. Here the CDR3 DNA reads TGTGCCAGCAACGGGGAGGGCAATGAGCAGTTCTTC. Translated: CASNGEGNEQFF.

The chain has TRBV6-5 and TRBJ2-1, with 7 bases that match TRBD1. The CDR3 totals 16 residues. The germline V gene encodes CDR1 MNHEY and CDR2 SVGAGI. Germline trimming cut 4 bases from V and 5 bases from J; bases unmatched to any gene: 11. In DNA form, the CDR3 reads TGTGCCAGCAGTTCCATACGAGGGGGCCGCAACAATGAGCAGTTCTTC. Residues: CASSSIRGGRNNEQFF.

This rearrangement joins TRBV9 to TRBJ2-3; 7 positions agree with TRBD1. The germline V gene encodes CDR1 SGDLS and CDR2 YYNGEE. With V trimmed by 0 bases and J by 2 bases, 3 bases remained unmatched. This CDR3 region has 15 residues. The CDR3: CASSVAGQYTDTQYF. CDR3 in DNA: TGTGCCAGCAGCGTAGCGGGACAGTACACAGATACGCAGTATTTT.

This clone is a singleton in its sample. This chain joins TRBV29-1 and TRBJ1-4; TRBD1 matches at 7 bases. The CDR3 totals 12 residues. Germline V lookup: CDR1 SQVTM, CDR2 ANQGSEA. Unmatched junction bases numbered 0, after V lost 0 bases and J lost 8 bases. CDR3 sequence reads: CSVEEDREKLFF. In nucleotides, the CDR3 is TGCAGCGTTGAAGAGGACAGGGAAAAACTGTTTTTT. Variable domain in full (rest from reference TRBV29-1 and TRBJ1-4): SAVISQKPSRDICQRGTSLTIQCQVDSQVTMMFWYRQQPGQSLTLIATANQGSEATYESGFVIDKFPISRPNLTFSTLTVSNMSPEDSSIYLCSVEEDREKLFFGSGTQLSVL.

The chain combines TRBV7-2 with TRBJ1-2; 8 bases match TRBD1. The CDR3 spans 15 residues. Trimming at V came to 6 bases and at J to 6 bases, leaving 12 bases not matched to a gene. CDR1 and CDR2 from the germline V gene are SGHTA and FQGNSA. In DNA, the CDR3 is TGTGCCAGCAGTTCCTACAGGGGGGAATTGGATGGCTACACCTTC. Translating it yields CASSSYRGELDGYTF.

The chain uses TRBV9 and TRBJ2-5; 9 bases align to TRBD2. Germline trimming cut 5 bases from V and 4 bases from J; bases unmatched to any gene: 12. CDR1 SGDLS and CDR2 YYNGEE come from the germline V gene. The CDR3 consists of 16 residues. The DNA for the CDR3 is TGTGCCAGCAGTCCTCATAGCGGGAGAGGCGGAGAGACCCAGTACTTC. This codes for CASSPHSGRGGETQYF.

V is TRBV6-1 and J is TRBJ2-7, with a possible D match to TRBD2 (5 bases). The CDR3 is 14 residues long. Germline V gene sequence: CDR1 MNHNS, CDR2 SASEGT. Trimming left V 1 base short and J 2 bases short, with 9 bases between. The CDR3 here is CASSEGLTAYEQYV. Here the CDR3 DNA reads TGTGCCAGCAGTGAAGGACTAACCGCCTACGAGCAGTACGTC.

This rearrangement joins TRBV27 to TRBJ1-1; perhaps TRBD1 as D (5 bases). The CDR3 length is 13 residues. Trimming took 3 bases from V and 12 from J, leaving 17 bases between them. Germline V CDR1 and CDR2: MNHEY, SMNVEV (reference sequence). The CDR3 DNA sequence: TGTGCCAGCAGTTTGGAGGCAGGAGGGGCGACTTTCTTT. Translation gives CASSLEAGGATFF.

This chain connects TRBV29-1 to TRBJ1-1; D unclear. The germline CDR1 and CDR2 sequences are SQVTM and ANQGSEA. V was pared by 4 bases and J by 0 bases, with 9 bases between. There are 13 residues in the CDR3. In DNA form, the CDR3 reads TGCAGCGTTGTGAACAGACTGAACACTGAAGCTTTCTTT. Translation: CSVVNRLNTEAFF.

This clone was seen only once. This chain joins TRBV27 and TRBJ2-7, with D unresolved. From germline, CDR1 is MNHEY and CDR2 SMNVEV (reference sequence). The CDR3 contains 15 residues. Trimming took off 5 bases at V and 2 bases at J, with 16 bases between the two ends. CDR3 protein: CASSHPGKETYEQYF. The CDR3, as DNA: TGTGCCAGCAGTCACCCCGGTAAGGAGACCTACGAGCAGTACTTC.

The V and J genes are TRBV7-9 and TRBJ2-7, with D perhaps matching TRBD2 (6 bases). The V end was cut by 1 base, the J end by 3 bases, with 13 bases between. This CDR3 is built from 15 residues. In germline, CDR1 is SEHNR, CDR2 FQNEAQ (reference sequence). The CDR3: CASSLEGQGLYEQYF. DNA of the CDR3: TGTGCCAGCAGCTTAGAGGGCCAGGGACTCTACGAGCAGTACTTC. Combining the CDR3 with reference TRBV7-9 and TRBJ2-7 gives the whole variable domain DTGVSQNPRHKITKRGQNVTFRCDPISEHNRLYWYRQTLGQGPEFLTYFQNEAQLEKSRLLSDRFSAERPKGSFSTLEIQRTEQGDSAMYLCASSLEGQGLYEQYFGPGTRLTVT.

The chain couples TRBV10-1 to TRBJ2-3, with TRBD2 matching 7 bases. CDR1 WNHNN and CDR2 SYGVQD come from the germline V gene (reference sequence). Losses at the gene ends were 2 bases for V and 0 bases for J; bases not matched to a gene: 11. This CDR3 region has 18 residues. The CDR3 nucleotides are TGCGCCAGCAGTGAGACCACCTCGAGCGGGGCGAGCACAGATACGCAGTATTTT. Translated, it gives CASSETTSSGASTDTQYF.

This clone was counted once. The gene calls are TRBV2 and TRBJ1-1; 8 nucleotides agree with TRBD1. With V trimmed by 8 bases and J by 0 bases, 2 bases remained unmatched. Germline V gene sequence: CDR1 SNHLY, CDR2 FYNNEI. The CDR3 is 13 residues long. CDR3 loop: CASRQGLNTEAFF. The CDR3 nucleotides are TGTGCCAGCCGACAGGGGCTGAACACTGAAGCTTTCTTT. The entire variable domain, with the rest obtained from reference TRBV2 and TRBJ1-1, is as follows: EPEVTQTPSHQVTQMGQEVILRCVPISNHLYFYWYRQILGQKVEFLVSFYNNEISEKSEIFDDQFSVERPDGSNFTLKIRSTKLEDSAMYFCASRQGLNTEAFFGQGTRLTVV.

Comments on this clone: A junction end diverges from the germline sequence, so it may reflect a read error. V usage is TRBV7-7 and J usage is TRBJ2-5, with 13 bases matching TRBD2. This CDR3 has 16 residues. Looked up from germline, CDR1 is SSHAT and CDR2 is FNYEAQ (reference sequence). CDR3 amino acids: CASSRTSGSSGETQYF. The CDR3, as DNA: TGTGCTAGCAGCCGGACTAGCGGGAGTAGTGGAGAGACCCAGTACTTC.

Only a few counts were recorded for this clone. The rearrangement links TRBV11-2 to TRBJ2-1; 9 bases fit TRBD2. Germline CDR1 is SGHAT and CDR2 is FQNNGV. Trimming removed 5 bases from V and 7 bases from J; junction bases left unmatched: 12. The CDR3 is made up of 16 amino acids. CDR3 sequence (DNA): TGTGCCAGCAGCGCCCAAGCGGGAGGCAGTGATAATGAGCAGTTCTTC. Encoded protein: CASSAQAGGSDNEQFF.

This clone was picked up one time. The chain employs TRBV30 and TRBJ1-2, with D possibly being TRBD1 (5 bases). Germline lookup yields CDR1 GTSNPN and CDR2 SVGIG (reference sequence). V dropped 0 bases and J dropped 8 bases, with 13 bases sitting between them. CDR3 length: 13 residues. CDR3 DNA sequence: TGTGCCTGGAGTGTATCAGGGAACAAGGGCTACACCTTC. Protein sequence: CAWSVSGNKGYTF.

This sequence joins TRBV7-2 and TRBJ2-7; TRBD1 aligns across 9 bases. The germline V gene has CDR1 SGHTA and CDR2 FQGNSA. Trimming at V came to 5 bases and at J to 7 bases, leaving 9 bases not matched to a gene. This CDR3 comprises 14 residues. Here the CDR3 DNA reads TGTGCCAGCAGCCCTGACAGGGGGGCGGGGGAGCAGTACTTC. Encoded protein: CASSPDRGAGEQYF.

This chain links TRBV6-5 with TRBJ2-4; 10 nucleotides agree with TRBD1. Germline V gene lookup returns CDR1 MNHEY and CDR2 SVGAGI. The J segment lost 8 bases and the V segment lost 10 bases, leaving 8 bases of the junction unmatched. The CDR3 has 13 residues. CDR3 DNA sequence: TGTGCCACTACGGACAGGGGGTCGGACATTCAGTACTTC. Translated, it gives CATTDRGSDIQYF.

This chain links TRBV6-5 with TRBJ1-2, with D uncertain. The length of the CDR3 is 14 residues. Trimming pared 0 bases from V and 1 base from J, leaving 6 bases between. CDR1 and CDR2 (germline): MNHEY, SVGAGI. DNA for the CDR3: TGTGCCAGCAGTTACTCAAACATTAACTATGGCTACACCTTC. The encoded protein is CASSYSNINYGYTF.

This clone appeared a few times. V and J are TRBV9 and TRBJ1-1; TRBD1 might be the D (5 bases). Looked up from germline, CDR1 is SGDLS and CDR2 is YYNGEE. The CDR3 spans 15 residues. Trimming pared 0 bases from V and 1 base from J, leaving 10 bases between. The DNA of the CDR3 is TGTGCCAGCAGCGTAGTACAGGCCGCGAACACTGAAGCTTTCTTT. Protein sequence: CASSVVQAANTEAFF. Full variable domain (rest looked up from reference TRBV9 and TRBJ1-1): DSGVTQTPKHLITATGQRVTLRCSPRSGDLSVYWYQQSLDQGLQFLIQYYNGEERAKGNILERFSAQQFPDLHSELNLSSLELGDSALYFCASSVVQAANTEAFFGQGTRLTVV.

The chain links TRBV4-2 to TRBJ2-1; 9 bases align to TRBD2. Trimming cost V 0 bases and J 8 bases; bases outside gene matches: 5. Germline V gene lookup returns CDR1 LGHNA and CDR2 YNFKEQ. The CDR3 length is 15 residues. This CDR3 reads CASSQDPAGGDEQFF. The DNA for the CDR3 is TGTGCCAGCAGCCAAGATCCAGCGGGAGGCGATGAGCAGTTCTTC.

The V and J genes are TRBV30 and TRBJ2-7; TRBD1 agrees at 10 bases. The CDR3 is 15 residues long. The germline V gene has CDR1 GTSNPN and CDR2 SVGIG (reference sequence). The junction had 10 bases not matched to a gene; V was cut back by 3 bases and J by 5 bases. In DNA form, the CDR3 reads TGTGCCTGGAGGGACCGGGACAGGGGTTTCCACGAGCAGTACTTC. Translated: CAWRDRDRGFHEQYF. Full variable domain (outside the CDR3, taken from reference TRBV30 and TRBJ2-7): SQTIHQWPATLVQPVGSPLSLECTVEGTSNPNLYWYRQAAGRGLQLLFYSVGIGQISSEVPQNLSASRPQDRQFILSSKKLLLSDSGFYLCAWRDRDRGFHEQYFGPGTRLTVT.

The rearrangement links TRBV10-1 to TRBJ2-7; 10 bases line up with TRBD2. Germline V CDR1 and CDR2: WNHNN, SYGVQD (reference sequence). The CDR3 is 15 residues long. Trimming at V came to 3 bases and at J to 2 bases, leaving 4 bases not matched to a gene. CDR3 sequence reads: CASSDTSGDTYEQYF. The CDR3 bases are TGCGCCAGCAGTGATACTAGCGGGGATACCTACGAGCAGTACTTC.

The chain is built from TRBV6-5 and TRBJ2-3, with 12 nucleotides matching TRBD2. CDR1 and CDR2 from the germline V gene are MNHEY and SVGAGI. CDR3 length: 15 residues. The J segment lost 7 bases and the V segment lost 5 bases, leaving 7 bases of the junction unmatched. CDR3 sequence: CASSLTSGRSNTQYF. CDR3 DNA: TGTGCCAGCAGTCTGACTAGCGGGAGAAGTAATACGCAGTATTTT.

The chain joins TRBV5-1 to TRBJ2-5, with 8 bases aligning to TRBD2. From germline, CDR1 is SGHRS and CDR2 YFSETQ. With 0 bases clipped from V and 2 bases from J, the junction kept 6 bases outside the gene matches. The CDR3 loop spans 16 amino acids. The CDR3 loop is CASSLGMVAGQETQYF. The CDR3 bases are TGCGCCAGCAGCTTGGGTATGGTAGCGGGACAAGAGACCCAGTACTTC. Filled out from reference TRBV5-1 and TRBJ2-5, the complete variable domain reads KAGVTQTPRYLIKTRGQQVTLSCSPISGHRSVSWYQQTPGQGLQFLFEYFSETQRNKGNFPGRFSGRQFSNSRSEMNVSTLELGDSALYLCASSLGMVAGQETQYFGPGTRLLVL.

The J gene is TRBJ2-7, the V gene TRBV5-8; 13 bases align to TRBD2. V lost 2 bases, J lost 4 bases, and 6 bases stayed unmatched. The germline gives CDR1 SGHTS, CDR2 YDEGEE. The CDR3 contains 16 residues. CDR3 nucleotides: TGTGCCAGCAGCTTTAGGACTAGCGGGAGCGGGTACGAGCAGTACTTC. It yields the protein CASSFRTSGSGYEQYF.